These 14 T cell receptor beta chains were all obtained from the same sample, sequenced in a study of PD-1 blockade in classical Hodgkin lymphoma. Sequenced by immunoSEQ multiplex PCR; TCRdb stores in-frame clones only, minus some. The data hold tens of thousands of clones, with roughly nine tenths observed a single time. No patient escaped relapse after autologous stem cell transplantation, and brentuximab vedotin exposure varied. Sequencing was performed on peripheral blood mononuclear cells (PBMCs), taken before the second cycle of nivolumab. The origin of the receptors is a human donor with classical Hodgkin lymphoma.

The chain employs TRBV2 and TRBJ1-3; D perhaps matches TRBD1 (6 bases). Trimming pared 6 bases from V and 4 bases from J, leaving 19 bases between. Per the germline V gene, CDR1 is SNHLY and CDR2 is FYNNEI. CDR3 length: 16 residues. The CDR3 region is CASRRPGEIFGNTIYF. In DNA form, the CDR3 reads TGTGCCAGCAGAAGGCCAGGGGAGATCTTCGGAAACACCATATATTTT.

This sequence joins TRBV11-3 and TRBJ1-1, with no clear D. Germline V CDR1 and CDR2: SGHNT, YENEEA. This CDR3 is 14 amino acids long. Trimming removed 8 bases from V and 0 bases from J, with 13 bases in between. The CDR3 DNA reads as TGTGCCAGCGGCGCCCTCCAAATGAACACTGAAGCTTTCTTT. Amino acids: CASGALQMNTEAFF.

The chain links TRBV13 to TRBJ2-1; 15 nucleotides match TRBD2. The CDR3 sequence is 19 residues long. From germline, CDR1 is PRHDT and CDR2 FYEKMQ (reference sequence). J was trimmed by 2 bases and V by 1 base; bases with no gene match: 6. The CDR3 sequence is CASSLVGTSGGTPYNEQFF. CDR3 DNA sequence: TGTGCCAGCAGCTTAGTAGGGACTAGCGGGGGGACCCCCTACAATGAGCAGTTCTTC.

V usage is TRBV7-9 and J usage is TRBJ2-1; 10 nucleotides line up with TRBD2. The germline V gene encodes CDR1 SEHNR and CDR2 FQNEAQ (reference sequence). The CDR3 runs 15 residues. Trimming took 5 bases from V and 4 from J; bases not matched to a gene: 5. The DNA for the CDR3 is TGTGCCAGCAGCCTGACTAGCGGGCTATACAATGAGCAGTTCTTC. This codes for CASSLTSGLYNEQFF.

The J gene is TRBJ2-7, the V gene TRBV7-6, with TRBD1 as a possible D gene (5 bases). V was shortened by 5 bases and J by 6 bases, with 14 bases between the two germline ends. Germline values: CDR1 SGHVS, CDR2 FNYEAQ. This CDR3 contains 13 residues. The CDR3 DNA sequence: TGTGCCAGCAGCCCGCTCTATGGGGCCGAGCAGTACTTC. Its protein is CASSPLYGAEQYF.

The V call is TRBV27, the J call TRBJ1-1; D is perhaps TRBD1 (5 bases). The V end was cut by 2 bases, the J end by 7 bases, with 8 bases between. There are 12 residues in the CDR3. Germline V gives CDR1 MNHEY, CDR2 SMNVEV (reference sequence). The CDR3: CASSLRGSEAFF. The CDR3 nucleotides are TGTGCCAGCAGTTTACGGGGCAGTGAAGCTTTCTTT.

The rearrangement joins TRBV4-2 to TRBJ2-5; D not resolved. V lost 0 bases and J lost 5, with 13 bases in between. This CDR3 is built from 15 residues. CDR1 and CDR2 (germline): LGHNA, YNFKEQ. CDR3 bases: TGTGCCAGCAGCCAAGAACAGCCCCCTTGGGAGACCCAGTACTTC. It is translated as CASSQEQPPWETQYF.

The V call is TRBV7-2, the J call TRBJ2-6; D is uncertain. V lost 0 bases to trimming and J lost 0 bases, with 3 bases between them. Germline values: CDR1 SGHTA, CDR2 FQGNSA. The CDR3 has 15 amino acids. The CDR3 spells CASSLAVSGANVLTF. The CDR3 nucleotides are TGTGCCAGCAGCTTAGCTGTCTCTGGGGCCAACGTCCTGACTTTC. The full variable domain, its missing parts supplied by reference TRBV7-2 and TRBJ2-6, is GAGVSQSPSNKVTEKGKDVELRCDPISGHTALYWYRQSLGQGLEFLIYFQGNSAPDKSGLPSDRFSAERTGGSVSTLTIQRTQQEDSAVYLCASSLAVSGANVLTFGAGSRLTVL.

The CDR3, as DNA: TGTGCCAGCGGACTTTCTAGCTTCACAGATACGCAGTATTTT. Its translation: CASGLSSFTDTQYF. This chain links TRBV2 with TRBJ2-3; D might be TRBD2 (5 bases). V was pared by 8 bases and J by 2 bases, with 14 bases between. The germline gives CDR1 SNHLY, CDR2 FYNNEI. The CDR3 extends over 14 amino acids. The variable domain in full, with the rest retrieved from reference TRBV2 and TRBJ2-3, is EPEVTQTPSHQVTQMGQEVILRCVPISNHLYFYWYRQILGQKVEFLVSFYNNEISEKSEIFDDQFSVERPDGSNFTLKIRSTKLEDSAMYFCASGLSSFTDTQYFGPGTRLTVL.

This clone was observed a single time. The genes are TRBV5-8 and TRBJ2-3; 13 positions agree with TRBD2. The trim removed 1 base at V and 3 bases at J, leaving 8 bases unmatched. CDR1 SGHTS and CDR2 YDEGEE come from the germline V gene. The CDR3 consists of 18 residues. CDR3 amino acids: CASSLNSGLAGKTDTQYF. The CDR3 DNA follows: TGTGCCAGCAGCTTGAATTCGGGACTAGCGGGAAAAACAGATACGCAGTATTTT. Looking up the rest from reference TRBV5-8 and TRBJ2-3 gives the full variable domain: EAGVTQSPTHLIKTRGQQATLRCSPISGHTSVYWYQQALGLGLQFLLWYDEGEERNRGNFPPRFSGRQFPNYSSELNVNALELEDSALYLCASSLNSGLAGKTDTQYFGPGTRLTVL.

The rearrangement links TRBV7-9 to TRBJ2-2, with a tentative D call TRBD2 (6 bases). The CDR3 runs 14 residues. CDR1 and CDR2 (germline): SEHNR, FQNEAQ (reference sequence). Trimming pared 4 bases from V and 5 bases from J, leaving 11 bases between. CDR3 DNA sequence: TGTGCCAGCAGCTCGGTGGAGGGGACCGGGGAGCTGTTTTTT. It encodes CASSSVEGTGELFF.

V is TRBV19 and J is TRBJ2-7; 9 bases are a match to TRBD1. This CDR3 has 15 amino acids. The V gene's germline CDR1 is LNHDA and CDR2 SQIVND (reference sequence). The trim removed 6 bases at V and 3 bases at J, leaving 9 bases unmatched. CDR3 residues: CASSVSGQGDYEQYF. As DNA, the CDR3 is TGTGCCAGTAGCGTCTCGGGACAGGGAGACTACGAGCAGTACTTC. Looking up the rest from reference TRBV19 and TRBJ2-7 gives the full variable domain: DGGITQSPKYLFRKEGQNVTLSCEQNLNHDAMYWYRQDPGQGLRLIYYSQIVNDFQKGDIAEGYSVSREKKESFPLTVTSAQKNPTAFYLCASSVSGQGDYEQYFGPGTRLTVT.

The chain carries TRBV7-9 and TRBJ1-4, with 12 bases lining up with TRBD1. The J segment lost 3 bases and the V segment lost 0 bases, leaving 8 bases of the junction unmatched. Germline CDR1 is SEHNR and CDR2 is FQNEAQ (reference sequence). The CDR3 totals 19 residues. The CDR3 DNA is TGTGCCAGCAGCTTAGCGCCGGGACAGGGGGCTGGATCTAATGAAAAACTGTTTTTT. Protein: CASSLAPGQGAGSNEKLFF.

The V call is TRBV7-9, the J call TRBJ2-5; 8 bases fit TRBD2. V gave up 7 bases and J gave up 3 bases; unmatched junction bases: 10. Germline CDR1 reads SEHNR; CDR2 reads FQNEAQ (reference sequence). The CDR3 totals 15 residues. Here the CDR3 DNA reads TGTGCCAGCATCACGGGCGGGAGGACCAAAGAGACCCAGTACTTC. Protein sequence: CASITGGRTKETQYF.